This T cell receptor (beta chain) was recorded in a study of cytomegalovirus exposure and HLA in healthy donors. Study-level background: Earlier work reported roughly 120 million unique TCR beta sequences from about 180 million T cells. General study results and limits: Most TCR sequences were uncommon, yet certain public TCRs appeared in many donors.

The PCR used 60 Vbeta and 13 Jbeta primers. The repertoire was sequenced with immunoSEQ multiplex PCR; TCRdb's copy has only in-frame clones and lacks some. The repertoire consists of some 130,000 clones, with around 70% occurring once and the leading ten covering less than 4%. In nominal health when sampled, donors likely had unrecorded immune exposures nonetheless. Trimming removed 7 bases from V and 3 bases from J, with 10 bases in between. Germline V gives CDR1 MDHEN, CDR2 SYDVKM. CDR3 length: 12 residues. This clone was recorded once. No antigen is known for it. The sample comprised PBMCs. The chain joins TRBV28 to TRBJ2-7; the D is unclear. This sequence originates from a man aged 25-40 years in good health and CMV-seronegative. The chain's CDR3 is CASKGPGYEQYF. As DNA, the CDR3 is TGTGCCAGCAAAGGCCCGGGCTACGAGCAGTACTTC.